A single T cell receptor (beta chain) is shown here with its context. In the authors' workflow: Quantification of nucleated cells was approximated via reference gene primer amplification. Generated by immunoSEQ multiplex PCR, the TCRdb table keeps only in-frame clones and is missing some. V and J calls and clone size are those listed in that table; D and trimming were worked out from the DNA. This sample carries roughly 73,000 clones, 75% to 85% of them seen once, and the ten largest clones take around 20%. Germline V gene data show CDR1 as SGDLS and CDR2 as YYNGEE. V was clipped by 0 bases and J by 6 bases, with 10 bases between them. The CDR3 is 13 amino acids. These data are taken from a study of blood T cell repertoires in COVID-19. Overall study: Material from acute and convalescent COVID-19 was sourced from the United States, Italy and Spain. PBMCs, B-cell-depleted T cells, or T cells provided the cDNA or gDNA that made up the material.

This clonotype was obtained from a woman aged 70 to 79 with acute or convalescent COVID-19. The chain couples TRBV9 to TRBJ2-7; tentatively, D is TRBD1 (6 bases). Sequencing was performed on peripheral blood. CDR3 protein: CASSVAQGSEQYF. The CDR3 DNA follows: TGTGCCAGCAGCGTAGCACAGGGCAGCGAGCAGTACTTC.